Given below is one T cell receptor beta chain in context. Cells designated naive CD8 were CD45RO-negative and were positively selected for CCR7, with terminally differentiated effector memory CD45RA+ cells excluded. Donors had no recently reported acute infections or vaccinations and were HIV-negative. Looked up from germline, CDR1 is SNHLY and CDR2 is FYNNEI. The CDR3 has 12 amino acids. V was shortened by 6 bases and J by 4 bases, with 9 bases between the two germline ends. Assay used: immunoSEQ multiplex PCR; TCRdb lists only in-frame clones, some missing. Counted here are about 2.1 million clones, 90% to 95% occurring once; the ten biggest clones make up about 1.7%. This record belongs to a study of shared clonotypes between healthy human individuals.

This chain connects TRBV2 to TRBJ2-5, with D possibly being TRBD2 (5 bases). The clonotype comes from a man aged 18 to 30 in good health. Some clones in this sample may be carry-over from other donors' samples. The sequenced material came from naive CD8+ T cells from PBMCs. The CDR3 nucleotides read TGTGCCAGCAGGGAGGCCCGAGAGACCCAGTACTTC. Protein product: CASREARETQYF.